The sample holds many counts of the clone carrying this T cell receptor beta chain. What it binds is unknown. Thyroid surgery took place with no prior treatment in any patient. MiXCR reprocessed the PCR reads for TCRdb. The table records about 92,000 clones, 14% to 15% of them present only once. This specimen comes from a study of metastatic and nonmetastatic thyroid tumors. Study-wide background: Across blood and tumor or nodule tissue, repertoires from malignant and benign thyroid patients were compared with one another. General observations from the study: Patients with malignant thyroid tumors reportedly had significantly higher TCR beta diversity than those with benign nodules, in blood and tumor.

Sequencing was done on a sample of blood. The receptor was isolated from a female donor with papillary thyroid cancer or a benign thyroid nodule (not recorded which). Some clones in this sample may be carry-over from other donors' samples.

The CDR3 coding sequence is TGTGCCAGCAGCCTCCGGGCGGGGGCCAACGTCCTGACTTTC. Translated: CASSLRAGANVLTF. The V call is TRBV9, the J call TRBJ2-6; D is unresolved. CDR3 size: 14 residues. The V end lost 4 bases, the J end lost 4 bases, and 9 bases lay between the germline ends. Germline CDR1 is SGDLS and CDR2 is YYNGEE. Drawing the rest from reference TRBV9 and TRBJ2-6, the complete variable domain is DSGVTQTPKHLITATGQRVTLRCSPRSGDLSVYWYQQSLDQGLQFLIQYYNGEERAKGNILERFSAQQFPDLHSELNLSSLELGDSALYFCASSLRAGANVLTFGAGSRLTVL.